This T cell receptor (beta chain) was observed in a study of blood T cell repertoires in COVID-19. Study-level information: Collection of acute and convalescent COVID-19 samples took place in the United States, Italy and Spain. From T cells, B-cell-depleted T cells, or PBMCs came the material, which was cDNA or gDNA.

Per the original data handling: The authors estimated nucleated cell counts from reference gene primer amplification. Only in-frame clones appear in the TCRdb table, and some are missing; sequencing was by immunoSEQ multiplex PCR. The V and J calls and clone size were taken over from that table, and D and trimming were inferred from the DNA. Of approximately 210,000 clones listed, around 90% are singletons. The J segment lost 2 bases and the V segment lost 1 base, leaving 7 bases of the junction unmatched. CDR1 SGHTA and CDR2 FQGNSA come from the germline V gene. CDR3 size: 17 residues. The TCR sequence derives from a man aged 65 to 85 with acute or convalescent COVID-19. The sample was peripheral blood. The chain recombines TRBV7-2 with TRBJ1-3; 8 bases line up with TRBD1. CDR3: CASSLVQGAFTGNTIYF. CDR3 nucleotides: TGTGCCAGCAGCTTAGTGCAGGGGGCTTTCACTGGAAACACCATATATTTT.